The clone carrying this T cell receptor (beta chain) has just one count. Antigen specificity is unknown. These data originate in a study of shared clonotypes between healthy human individuals. Study in general: A couple of female and three male donors aged 18 to 49 were enrolled. Study results and limitations: Against clonotypes common to all four donors, non-shared ones had lower generation probabilities.

Deep-level settings were used for running the assay. The data were produced by immunoSEQ multiplex PCR, yet TCRdb's version contains in-frame clones alone and is incomplete. Among about 800,000 clones listed, 90% to 98% were seen once. As defined, naive CD8 cells were CD45RO-negative and positively selected for CCR7, with terminally differentiated effector memory CD45RA+ cells excluded. All participating donors were Caucasian adults from Nashville, Tennessee. The clonotype originates from a man under 40 in good health. Sequences were obtained from naive CD8+ T cells sorted from blood.

The CDR3 sequence: CASSLDPSGEQFF. Written as DNA, the CDR3 is TGTGCCAGCAGCTTAGATCCTAGCGGGGAGCAGTTCTTC. V is TRBV11-2 and J is TRBJ2-1, with 8 nucleotides matching TRBD2. The CDR3 extends over 13 amino acids. Germline CDR1 is SGHAT and CDR2 is FQNNGV. V lost 0 bases and J lost 10; bases outside the gene matches: 2.